Below are 26 T cell receptor beta chains sequenced from a single sample in a study of blood T cell repertoires in COVID-19. Some clones are missing from TCRdb's copy, which holds only in-frame ones; the method was immunoSEQ multiplex PCR. The table shows 150,000 or so clones, with roughly 80% occurring only once. The specimen sequenced was PBMCs or T cells enriched from blood (not recorded which). The receptor source for this set is a woman aged 55-69 years who had recovered from COVID-19.

This chain uses TRBV29-1 with TRBJ2-5; a possible D gene is TRBD1 (6 bases). V shed 7 bases and J shed 5 bases, with 17 bases lying between them. Germline-derived CDR1 and CDR2 are SQVTM and ANQGSEA. The CDR3 runs 13 residues. CDR3 sequence: CSGEGQTHETQYF. The CDR3 DNA reads TGCAGCGGCGAAGGACAGACACACGAGACCCAGTACTTC.

This clone was seen only once. The rearrangement uses TRBV30 and TRBJ1-5; D is unclear. The V gene's germline CDR1 is GTSNPN and CDR2 SVGIG (reference sequence). This CDR3 has 13 amino acids. V was cut by 1 base and J by 5 bases, with 9 bases left in between. The CDR3 coding sequence is TGTGCCTGGAGTGAGCAGGTCGATCAGCCCCAGCATTTT. It codes for CAWSEQVDQPQHF.

This chain uses TRBV19 with TRBJ1-4; D is undetermined. With 4 bases removed from V and 11 bases from J, the gap between germline ends came to 14 bases. This CDR3 spans 13 amino acids. CDR1 and CDR2 (germline): LNHDA, SQIVND (reference sequence). The CDR3 DNA sequence: TGTGCCAGTAGTAGTGGAGGGTACGTCAAACTGTTTTTT. It codes for CASSSGGYVKLFF.

This chain joins TRBV7-2 and TRBJ2-5; tentatively, D is TRBD2 (7 bases). CDR3 length equals 18 residues. Between the trimmed V and J ends, which lost 0 bases and 2 bases, there was a span of 19 bases. Germline assignment: CDR1 SGHTA and CDR2 FQGNSA. CDR3 sequence reads: CASSLALNGGRPQETQYF. CDR3 coding DNA: TGTGCCAGCAGCTTAGCGCTAAACGGGGGGCGCCCTCAAGAGACCCAGTACTTC.

The chain links TRBV29-1 to TRBJ2-5; TRBD1 aligns across 8 bases. With 7 bases clipped from V and 4 bases from J, the junction kept 11 bases outside the gene matches. The CDR3 extends over 14 amino acids. Germline V gives CDR1 SQVTM, CDR2 ANQGSEA. Written as DNA, the CDR3 is TGCAGCGCCGGGACAGGCCCGCTTCCAGAGACCCAGTACTTC. Amino acid sequence: CSAGTGPLPETQYF.

Only one count was recorded for this clone. This chain joins TRBV30 and TRBJ2-2; 10 bases line up with TRBD2. V was pared by 1 base and J by 2 bases, with 10 bases of the junction left unmatched. The germline V gene encodes CDR1 GTSNPN and CDR2 SVGIG (reference sequence). The CDR3 is 18 amino acids. The CDR3 loop is CAWSAYLAGATNTGELFF. The CDR3 DNA sequence: TGTGCCTGGAGTGCCTACCTAGCGGGGGCAACCAACACCGGGGAGCTGTTTTTT.

This chain joins TRBV10-2 and TRBJ2-5; possible D gene TRBD1, 6 bases. There are 14 residues in the CDR3. With 3 bases removed from V and 1 base from J, the gap between germline ends came to 9 bases. Germline lookup yields CDR1 WSHSY and CDR2 SAAADI. CDR3 protein: CASSEVGGQETQYF. CDR3 in DNA: TGCGCCAGCAGTGAAGTAGGGGGCCAAGAGACCCAGTACTTC.

This rearrangement joins TRBV2 to TRBJ1-4, with D possibly being TRBD1 (6 bases). In germline, CDR1 is SNHLY, CDR2 FYNNEI. Trimming took 6 bases from V and 5 from J, leaving 19 bases between them. This CDR3 is built from 16 residues. CDR3 in amino acids: CASRESGTLENEKLFF. The CDR3 DNA reads as TGTGCCAGCAGAGAAAGTGGGACACTCGAAAATGAAAAACTGTTTTTT.

This clone was recorded only once. This chain joins TRBV6-6 and TRBJ2-7; a weak D match, TRBD1 (6 bases). The CDR3 covers 14 residues. V gave up 9 bases and J gave up 3 bases, with 18 bases separating them. In germline, CDR1 is MNHNY, CDR2 SVGAGI (reference sequence). The CDR3 nucleotides are TGTGCCAGGCCTCTTGGGCAGGGGTACTACGAGCAGTACTTC. This gives the protein CARPLGQGYYEQYF.

This chain links TRBV9 with TRBJ2-3, with D unclear. The CDR3 runs 13 residues. Germline V gives CDR1 SGDLS, CDR2 YYNGEE. The germline V and J ends were trimmed by 2 bases and 2 bases, with 6 bases remaining between them. CDR3 in amino acids: CASSVAVTDTQYF. CDR3 DNA sequence: TGTGCCAGCAGCGTGGCAGTCACAGATACGCAGTATTTT.

This clone was observed a few times. This chain connects TRBV11-2 to TRBJ2-3; 8 bases line up with TRBD2. Germline V gives CDR1 SGHAT, CDR2 FQNNGV. V lost 5 bases to trimming and J lost 6 bases; unmatched junction nucleotides: 10. There are 15 residues in the CDR3. The chain's CDR3 is CASSPRTSQTDTQYF. CDR3 in DNA: TGTGCCAGCAGCCCCAGGACTAGCCAGACTGATACGCAGTATTTT.

The rearrangement joins TRBV7-9 to TRBJ1-1; D might be TRBD1 (5 bases). CDR3 length: 13 residues. V lost 3 bases and J lost 0, with 5 bases in between. Germline loops: CDR1 SEHNR, CDR2 FQNEAQ (reference sequence). CDR3 coding DNA: TGTGCCAGCAGCTTGACAGTGAACACTGAAGCTTTCTTT. Protein product: CASSLTVNTEAFF.

DNA of the CDR3: TGTGCCAGCAGTCTTAATTATAATTCACCCCTCCACTTT. It yields the protein CASSLNYNSPLHF. The J gene is TRBJ1-6, the V gene TRBV6-5; no definite D call. The V end was cut by 5 bases, the J end by 4 bases, with 6 bases between. The V gene's germline CDR1 is MNHEY and CDR2 SVGAGI. The CDR3 length is 13 residues.

The chain joins TRBV10-2 to TRBJ1-2; D unclear. CDR1 WSHSY and CDR2 SAAADI come from the germline V gene. The V end lost 0 bases, the J end lost 2 bases, and 10 bases lay between the germline ends. The CDR3 loop spans 15 amino acids. CDR3: CASSESKGGNYGYTF. The CDR3 DNA reads as TGCGCCAGCAGTGAGTCGAAGGGCGGGAACTATGGCTACACCTTC.

CDR3 residues: CASSKLGRGWAYSNQPQHF. The CDR3 DNA follows: TGTGCCAGCAGCAAATTAGGTAGAGGGTGGGCCTATAGCAATCAGCCCCAGCATTTT. The chain is built from TRBV21-1 and TRBJ1-5. TRBV21-1 is marked as a pseudogene. This CDR3 comprises 19 residues.

The chain combines TRBV27 with TRBJ2-3; D unclear. This CDR3 region has 13 residues. V lost 4 bases, J lost 1 base, and 6 bases lay in between. Per the germline V gene, CDR1 is MNHEY and CDR2 is SMNVEV (reference sequence). CDR3 DNA: TGTGCCAGCAGTTACAAACGCACAGATACGCAGTATTTT. This translates into CASSYKRTDTQYF.

The V call is TRBV10-3, the J call TRBJ2-3; 9 bases fit TRBD2. V shed 6 bases and J 3 bases; nucleotides not matched to a gene: 4. This CDR3 contains 14 residues. Germline V lookup: CDR1 ENHRY, CDR2 SYGVKD. CDR3 DNA: TGTGCCATCAGCCCTAGCGGGGCTACAGATACGCAGTATTTT. This sequence encodes CAISPSGATDTQYF.

CDR3 nucleotide sequence: TGTGCCAGCAGCCAAAGTATAAGCGCTTCCCCAGATACGCAGTATTTT. Protein product: CASSQSISASPDTQYF. The chain recombines TRBV4-2 with TRBJ2-3; D gene unclear. Germline CDR1 reads LGHNA; CDR2 reads YNFKEQ. V dropped 2 bases and J dropped 4 bases, with 16 bases sitting between them. CDR3 length equals 16 residues.

J is TRBJ1-4 and V is TRBV18; tentatively, D is TRBD1 (5 bases). Trimming removed 5 bases from V and 0 bases from J, with 7 bases in between. The CDR3 is 14 amino acids. CDR1 is KGHSH, CDR2 LQKENI, per germline. CDR3 bases: TGTGCCAGCTCATCGACAGCAACTAATGAAAAACTGTTTTTT. It yields the protein CASSSTATNEKLFF.

V usage is TRBV9 and J usage is TRBJ1-1; perhaps TRBD1 as D (6 bases). V was shortened by 0 bases and J by 5 bases, with 17 bases between the two germline ends. The CDR3 has 16 residues. The germline CDR1 and CDR2 sequences are SGDLS and YYNGEE. The CDR3 sequence: CASSVEAGVLGTEAFF. As DNA, the CDR3 is TGTGCCAGCAGCGTAGAGGCAGGGGTCCTAGGGACTGAAGCTTTCTTT.

The V and J genes are TRBV5-1 and TRBJ1-1; D is unresolved. V was cut by 1 base and J by 5 bases, with 6 bases left in between. The CDR3 spans 12 residues. From germline, CDR1 is SGHRS and CDR2 YFSETQ. The CDR3 is CASSLSGTEAFF. The CDR3 DNA is TGCGCCAGCAGCTTGTCGGGAACTGAAGCTTTCTTT.

This sequence joins TRBV5-4 and TRBJ1-6; 8 positions agree with TRBD1. The germline V gene has CDR1 SGHNT and CDR2 YYREEE (reference sequence). The CDR3 sequence is 16 residues long. The trim removed 5 bases at V and 6 bases at J, leaving 10 bases unmatched. The chain's CDR3 is CASSEGTGGTNSPLHF. Here the CDR3 DNA reads TGTGCCAGCAGTGAGGGGACAGGAGGAACTAATTCACCCCTCCACTTT.

The chain combines TRBV5-1 with TRBJ1-4; 7 nucleotides line up with TRBD1. Germline V CDR1 and CDR2: SGHRS, YFSETQ. Trimming took 4 bases from V and 3 from J; bases not matched to a gene: 3. This CDR3 is 14 amino acids long. CDR3 sequence reads: CASSPGTANEKLFF. The CDR3 nucleotides are TGCGCCAGCAGCCCCGGGACAGCTAATGAAAAACTGTTTTTT.

The rearrangement joins TRBV9 to TRBJ2-7; tentative D call: TRBD1 (6 bases). From germline, CDR1 is SGDLS and CDR2 YYNGEE. The CDR3 covers 14 residues. Between the trimmed V and J ends, which lost 1 base and 0 bases, there was a span of 8 bases. The CDR3 coding sequence is TGTGCCAGCAGCGTAATGGACAGCTCCTACGAGCAGTACTTC. Translating it yields CASSVMDSSYEQYF.

This clone was picked up a small number of times. The J gene is TRBJ2-5, the V gene TRBV6-5; unclear D gene. The V end was cut by 5 bases, the J end by 0 bases, with 10 bases between. This CDR3 has 14 amino acids. Germline V gene sequence: CDR1 MNHEY, CDR2 SVGAGI. The CDR3 loop reads CASSPTTYQETQYF. CDR3 bases: TGTGCCAGCAGTCCCACTACCTACCAAGAGACCCAGTACTTC.

This clone occurred a few times. This chain links TRBV7-8 with TRBJ1-5, with a weak D call TRBD1 (5 bases). Germline CDR1 SGHVS, CDR2 FQNEAQ. V lost 5 bases to trimming and J lost 0 bases, with 17 bases between them. CDR3 length equals 17 residues. The CDR3: CASSPSRWGDSNQPQHF. CDR3 bases: TGTGCCAGCAGCCCTTCTAGGTGGGGGGATAGCAATCAGCCCCAGCATTTT.